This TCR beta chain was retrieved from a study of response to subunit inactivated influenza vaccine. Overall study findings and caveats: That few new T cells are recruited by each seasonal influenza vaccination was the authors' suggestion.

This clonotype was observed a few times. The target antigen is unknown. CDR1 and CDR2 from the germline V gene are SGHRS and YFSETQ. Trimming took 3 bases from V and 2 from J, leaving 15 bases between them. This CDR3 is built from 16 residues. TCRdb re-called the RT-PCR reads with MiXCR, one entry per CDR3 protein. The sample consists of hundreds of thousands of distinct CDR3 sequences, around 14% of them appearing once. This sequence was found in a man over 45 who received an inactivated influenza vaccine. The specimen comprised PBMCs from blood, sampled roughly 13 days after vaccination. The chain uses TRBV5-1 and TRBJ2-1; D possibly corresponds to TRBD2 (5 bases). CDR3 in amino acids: CASSSAPSFTYNEQFF. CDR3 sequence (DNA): TGCGCCAGCAGCTCAGCCCCTAGCTTTACCTACAATGAGCAGTTCTTC.